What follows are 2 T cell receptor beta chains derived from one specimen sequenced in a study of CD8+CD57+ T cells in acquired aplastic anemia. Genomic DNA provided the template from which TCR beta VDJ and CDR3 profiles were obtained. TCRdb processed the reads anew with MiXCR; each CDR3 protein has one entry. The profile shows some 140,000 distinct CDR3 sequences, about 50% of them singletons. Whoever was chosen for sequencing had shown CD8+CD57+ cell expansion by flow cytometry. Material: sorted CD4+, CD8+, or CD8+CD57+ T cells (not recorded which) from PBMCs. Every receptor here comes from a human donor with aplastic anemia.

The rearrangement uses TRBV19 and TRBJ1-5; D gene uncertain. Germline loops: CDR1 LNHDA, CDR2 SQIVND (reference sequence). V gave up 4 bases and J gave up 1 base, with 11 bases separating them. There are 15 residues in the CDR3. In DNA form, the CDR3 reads TGTGCCAGTAGTAGTATCCCCTACAGCAATCAGCCCCAGCATTTT. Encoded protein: CASSSIPYSNQPQHF.

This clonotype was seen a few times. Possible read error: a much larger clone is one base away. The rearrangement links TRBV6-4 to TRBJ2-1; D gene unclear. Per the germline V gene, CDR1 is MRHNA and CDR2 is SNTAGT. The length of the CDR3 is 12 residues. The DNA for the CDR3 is TGTGCCTGCAGTGACTCGTTCAATGAGCAGTTCTTC. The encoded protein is CACSDSFNEQFF.